This TCR beta chain was captured in a study of T cell repertoires in cytomegalovirus infection. Overall study context: Researchers turned to recently identified HLA-C-restricted CMV epitopes as well as well-studied HLA-B-restricted ones.

The CDR3 is 13 residues long. V was pared by 2 bases and J by 4 bases, with 8 bases between. Germline CDR1 SGHTA, CDR2 FQGNSA. Points from the study as a whole: There were HLA-C-restricted CMV-specific TCR beta clonotypes dominating the ex vivo response. Carriers of CMV plus the relevant HLA were identified by cumulative public TCR beta family frequency.

This clonotype was seen a few times. As yet, its antigen is unknown. TCRdb reanalysed the reads using MiXCR and keeps one entry per CDR3 protein. The repertoire holds about 55,000 distinct CDR3 sequences, with around 18% as singletons. The sequence came from a human donor in good health (CMV status not recorded). Some clones in this sample may be carry-over from other donors' samples. Sequences were derived from CD8+ T cells from cultured PBMCs, sampled from culture after CMV antigen stimulation. The J gene is TRBJ1-1, the V gene TRBV7-2; D ambiguous. CDR3 bases: TGTGCCAGCAGCTTAAGTGGGCTCACTGAAGCTTTCTTT. Its translation: CASSLSGLTEAFF.